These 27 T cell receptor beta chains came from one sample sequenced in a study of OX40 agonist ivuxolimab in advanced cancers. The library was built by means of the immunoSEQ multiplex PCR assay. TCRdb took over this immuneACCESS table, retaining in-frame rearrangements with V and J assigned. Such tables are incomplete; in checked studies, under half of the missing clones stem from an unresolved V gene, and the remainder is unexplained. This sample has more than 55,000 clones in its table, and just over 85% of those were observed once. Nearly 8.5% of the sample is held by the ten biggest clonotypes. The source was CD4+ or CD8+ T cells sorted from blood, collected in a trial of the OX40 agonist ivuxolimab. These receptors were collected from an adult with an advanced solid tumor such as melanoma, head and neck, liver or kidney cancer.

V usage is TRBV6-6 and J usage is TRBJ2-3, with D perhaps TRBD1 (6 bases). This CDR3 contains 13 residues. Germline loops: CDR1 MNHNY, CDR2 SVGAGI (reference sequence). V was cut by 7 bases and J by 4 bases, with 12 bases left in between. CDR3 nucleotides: TGTGCCAGCATAGACAGGTTCCCAGATACGCAGTATTTT. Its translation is CASIDRFPDTQYF.

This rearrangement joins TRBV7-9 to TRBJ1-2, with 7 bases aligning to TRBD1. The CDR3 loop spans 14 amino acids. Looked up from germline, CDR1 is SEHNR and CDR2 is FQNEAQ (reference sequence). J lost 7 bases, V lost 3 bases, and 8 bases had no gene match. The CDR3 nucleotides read TGTGCCAGCAGCTTTGGGGCGACAGGGCCTGGCTACACCTTC. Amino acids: CASSFGATGPGYTF.

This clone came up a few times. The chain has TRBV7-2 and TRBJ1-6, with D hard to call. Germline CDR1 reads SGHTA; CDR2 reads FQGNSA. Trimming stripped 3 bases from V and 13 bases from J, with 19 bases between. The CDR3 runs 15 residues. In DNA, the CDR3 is TGTGCCAGCAGCTTGTTGAGGACGGAGTCTTCGCCCCTCCACTTT. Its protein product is CASSLLRTESSPLHF.

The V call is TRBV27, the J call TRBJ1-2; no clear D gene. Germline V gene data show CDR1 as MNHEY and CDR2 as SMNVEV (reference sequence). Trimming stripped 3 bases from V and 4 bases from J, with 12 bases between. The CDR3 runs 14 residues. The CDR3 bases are TGTGCCAGCAGTTTGGAGAAGTGGGGCTATGGCTACACCTTC. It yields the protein CASSLEKWGYGYTF.

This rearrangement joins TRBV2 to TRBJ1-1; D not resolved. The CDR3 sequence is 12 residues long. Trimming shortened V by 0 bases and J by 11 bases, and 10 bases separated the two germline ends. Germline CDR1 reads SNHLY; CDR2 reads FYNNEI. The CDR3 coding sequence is TGTGCCAGCAGTGAAGCGCAGGTGGATGCTTTCTTT. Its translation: CASSEAQVDAFF. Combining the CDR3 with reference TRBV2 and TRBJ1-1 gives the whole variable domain EPEVTQTPSHQVTQMGQEVILRCVPISNHLYFYWYRQILGQKVEFLVSFYNNEISEKSEIFDDQFSVERPDGSNFTLKIRSTKLEDSAMYFCASSEAQVDAFFGQGTRLTVV.

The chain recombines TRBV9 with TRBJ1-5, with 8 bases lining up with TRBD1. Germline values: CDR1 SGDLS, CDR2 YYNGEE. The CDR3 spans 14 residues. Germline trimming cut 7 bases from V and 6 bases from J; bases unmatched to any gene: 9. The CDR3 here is CASGSETGVQPQHF. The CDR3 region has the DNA TGTGCCAGCGGCTCGGAGACAGGGGTTCAGCCCCAGCATTTT.

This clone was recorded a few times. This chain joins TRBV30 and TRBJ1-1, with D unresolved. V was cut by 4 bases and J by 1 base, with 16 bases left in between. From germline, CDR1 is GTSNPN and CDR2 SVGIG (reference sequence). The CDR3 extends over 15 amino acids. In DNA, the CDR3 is TGTGCCTGGATTGAGTGGTTAGGAGAGAACACTGAAGCTTTCTTT. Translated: CAWIEWLGENTEAFF.

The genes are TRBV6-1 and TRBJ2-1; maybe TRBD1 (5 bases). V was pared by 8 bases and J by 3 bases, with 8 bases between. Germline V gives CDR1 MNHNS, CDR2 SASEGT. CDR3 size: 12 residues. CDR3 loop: CASGAGYNEQFF. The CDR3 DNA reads TGTGCCAGCGGGGCAGGCTACAATGAGCAGTTCTTC.

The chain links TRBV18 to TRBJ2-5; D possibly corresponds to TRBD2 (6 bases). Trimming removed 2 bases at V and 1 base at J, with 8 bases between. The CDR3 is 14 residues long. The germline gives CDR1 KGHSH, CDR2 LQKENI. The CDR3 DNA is TGTGCCAGCTCACCAATCGGGGGCCAAGAGACCCAGTACTTC. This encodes CASSPIGGQETQYF.

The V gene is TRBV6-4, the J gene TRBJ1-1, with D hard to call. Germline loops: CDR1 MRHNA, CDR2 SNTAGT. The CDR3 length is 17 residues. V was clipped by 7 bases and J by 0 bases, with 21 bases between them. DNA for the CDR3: TGTGCCAGCATTCCAAGGAGGAGTCAGCCCATGAACACTGAAGCTTTCTTT. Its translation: CASIPRRSQPMNTEAFF.

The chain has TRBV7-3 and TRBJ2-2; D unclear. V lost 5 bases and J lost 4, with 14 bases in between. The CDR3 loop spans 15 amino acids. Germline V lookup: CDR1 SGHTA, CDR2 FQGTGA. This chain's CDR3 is CASSLEGQSTGELFF. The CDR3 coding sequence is TGTGCCAGCAGCCTAGAAGGGCAGAGCACCGGGGAGCTGTTTTTT.

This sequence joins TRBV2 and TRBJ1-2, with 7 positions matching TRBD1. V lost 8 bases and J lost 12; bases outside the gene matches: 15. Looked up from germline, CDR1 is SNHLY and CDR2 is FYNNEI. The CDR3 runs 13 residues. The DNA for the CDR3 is TGTGCCAGCGGTTACTCGATAGACAGGGCTGACACCTTC. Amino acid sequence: CASGYSIDRADTF.

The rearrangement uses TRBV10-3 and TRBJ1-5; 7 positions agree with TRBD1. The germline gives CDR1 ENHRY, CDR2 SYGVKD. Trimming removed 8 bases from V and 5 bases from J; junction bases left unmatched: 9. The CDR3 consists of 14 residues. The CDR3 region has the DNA TGTGCCATCTCCCCGGGACAGCCTGATCAGCCCCAGCATTTT. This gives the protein CAISPGQPDQPQHF.

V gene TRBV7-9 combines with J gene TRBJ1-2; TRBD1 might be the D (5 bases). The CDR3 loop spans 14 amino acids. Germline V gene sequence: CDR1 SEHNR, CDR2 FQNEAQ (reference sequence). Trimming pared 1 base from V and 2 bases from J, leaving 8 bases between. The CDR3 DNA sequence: TGTGCCAGCAGCTTAGTGGGGGGGAACTATGGCTACACCTTC. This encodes CASSLVGGNYGYTF.

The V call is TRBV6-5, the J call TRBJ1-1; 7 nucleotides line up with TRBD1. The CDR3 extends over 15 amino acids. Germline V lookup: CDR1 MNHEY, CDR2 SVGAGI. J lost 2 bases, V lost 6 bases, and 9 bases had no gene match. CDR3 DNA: TGTGCCAGCAGCCCTTTTCAGGGGGGCAACACTGAAGCTTTCTTT. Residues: CASSPFQGGNTEAFF.

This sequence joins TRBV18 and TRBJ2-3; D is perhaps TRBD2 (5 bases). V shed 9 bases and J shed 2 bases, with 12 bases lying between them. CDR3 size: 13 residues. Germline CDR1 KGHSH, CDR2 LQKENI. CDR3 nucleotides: TGTGCCAGTTCTGTCGGGGACACAGATACGCAGTATTTT. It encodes CASSVGDTDTQYF.

The CDR3 DNA follows: TGTGCCAGCAGCCCTAGGACGGCGTTCTACAATGAGCAGTTCTTC. As protein: CASSPRTAFYNEQFF. The chain couples TRBV7-6 to TRBJ2-1; no definite D call. Trimming pared 5 bases from V and 3 bases from J, leaving 14 bases between. CDR1 is SGHVS, CDR2 FNYEAQ, per germline. The CDR3 runs 15 residues.

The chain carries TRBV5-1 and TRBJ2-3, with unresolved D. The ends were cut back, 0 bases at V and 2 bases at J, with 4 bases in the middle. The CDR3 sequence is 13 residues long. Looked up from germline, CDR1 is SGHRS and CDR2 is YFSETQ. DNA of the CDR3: TGCGCCAGCAGCTTGGTGGACACAGATACGCAGTATTTT. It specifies CASSLVDTDTQYF.

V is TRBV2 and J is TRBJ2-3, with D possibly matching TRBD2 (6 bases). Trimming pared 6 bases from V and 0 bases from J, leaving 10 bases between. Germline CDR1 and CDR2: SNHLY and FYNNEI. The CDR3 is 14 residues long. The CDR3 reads CASRGTLSTDTQYF. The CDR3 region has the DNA TGTGCCAGCAGGGGGACTCTTAGCACAGATACGCAGTATTTT. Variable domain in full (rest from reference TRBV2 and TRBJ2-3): EPEVTQTPSHQVTQMGQEVILRCVPISNHLYFYWYRQILGQKVEFLVSFYNNEISEKSEIFDDQFSVERPDGSNFTLKIRSTKLEDSAMYFCASRGTLSTDTQYFGPGTRLTVL.

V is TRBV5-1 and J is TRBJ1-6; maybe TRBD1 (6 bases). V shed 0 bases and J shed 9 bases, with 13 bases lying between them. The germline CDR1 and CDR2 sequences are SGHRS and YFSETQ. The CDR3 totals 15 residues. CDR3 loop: CASSLETGLFSPLHF. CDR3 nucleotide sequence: TGCGCCAGCAGCTTGGAGACAGGTCTCTTTTCACCCCTCCACTTT.

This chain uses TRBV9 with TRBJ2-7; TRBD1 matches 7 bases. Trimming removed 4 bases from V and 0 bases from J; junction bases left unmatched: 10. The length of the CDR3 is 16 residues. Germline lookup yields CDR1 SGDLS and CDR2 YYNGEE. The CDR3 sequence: CASSPRQGVGSYEQYF. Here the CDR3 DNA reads TGTGCCAGCAGCCCACGACAGGGAGTGGGCTCCTACGAGCAGTACTTC.

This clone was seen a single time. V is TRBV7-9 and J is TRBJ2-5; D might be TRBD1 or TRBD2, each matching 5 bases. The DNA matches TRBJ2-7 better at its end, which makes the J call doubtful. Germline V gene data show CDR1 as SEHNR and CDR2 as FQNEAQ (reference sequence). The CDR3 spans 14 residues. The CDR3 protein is CASRLDSGLYEQYF. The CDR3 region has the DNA TGTGCCAGCAGACTGGACTCAGGGTTATACGAGCAGTACTTC.

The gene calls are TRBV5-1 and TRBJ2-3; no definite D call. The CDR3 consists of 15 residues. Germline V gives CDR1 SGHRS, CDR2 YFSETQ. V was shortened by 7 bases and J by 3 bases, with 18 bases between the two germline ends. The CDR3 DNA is TGCGCCAGCTCTCCGGGTCGCCGGCGGACAGATACGCAGTATTTT. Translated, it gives CASSPGRRRTDTQYF.

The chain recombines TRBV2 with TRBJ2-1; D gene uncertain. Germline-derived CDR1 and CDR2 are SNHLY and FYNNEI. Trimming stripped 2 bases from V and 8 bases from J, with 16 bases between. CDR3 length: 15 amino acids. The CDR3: CASSERATRGHEQFF. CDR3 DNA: TGTGCCAGCAGTGAAAGGGCTACCCGAGGCCATGAGCAGTTCTTC.

CDR3 nucleotide sequence: TGCGCCAGCAGCTCGGACAGGGCCACAGATACGCAGTATTTT. Translating it yields CASSSDRATDTQYF. This chain connects TRBV5-1 to TRBJ2-3; 8 bases fit TRBD1. V shed 3 bases and J 2 bases; nucleotides not matched to a gene: 2. Germline V gene data show CDR1 as SGHRS and CDR2 as YFSETQ. The CDR3 runs to 14 residues. Variable domain in full (rest from reference TRBV5-1 and TRBJ2-3): KAGVTQTPRYLIKTRGQQVTLSCSPISGHRSVSWYQQTPGQGLQFLFEYFSETQRNKGNFPGRFSGRQFSNSRSEMNVSTLELGDSALYLCASSSDRATDTQYFGPGTRLTVL.

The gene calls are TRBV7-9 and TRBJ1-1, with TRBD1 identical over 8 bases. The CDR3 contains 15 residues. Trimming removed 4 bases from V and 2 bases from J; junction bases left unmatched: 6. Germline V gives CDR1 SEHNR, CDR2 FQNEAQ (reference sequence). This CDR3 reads CASSSDRGRNTEAFF. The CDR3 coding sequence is TGTGCCAGCAGCTCAGACAGGGGTCGTAACACTGAAGCTTTCTTT.

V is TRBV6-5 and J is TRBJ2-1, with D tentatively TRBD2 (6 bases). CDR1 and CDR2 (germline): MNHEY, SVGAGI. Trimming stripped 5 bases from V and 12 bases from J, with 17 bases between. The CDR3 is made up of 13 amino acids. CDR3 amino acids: CASSGRTGSVQFF. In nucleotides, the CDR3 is TGTGCCAGCAGTGGGAGGACGGGCTCGGTGCAGTTCTTC.